Listed here are 2 T cell receptor beta chains from one sample, sequenced in a study of low-dose radiotherapy and immunotherapy resistance in tumors. TRAV- and TRBV-specific primers, spanning alpha and beta chains, primed first-strand cDNA. Both a constant-region primer and a V-primer adapter served to amplify TCRs across roughly 22 PCR cycles. TCRdb re-derived calls from the reads in MiXCR, one entry per CDR3 protein. This table has roughly 56,000 distinct CDR3 sequences, approximately 22% appearing once. Regarding time point: after trial treatment. Treatment specified: LDRT plus nivolumab, ipilimumab, low-dose cyclophosphamide and aspirin (RACIN trial). The source was PBMCs, collected after low-dose radiotherapy plus immunotherapy. Receptors were obtained from a male donor with prostate cancer.

This clonotype was counted a few times. This likely reflects a read error, since a far larger clone is one base away. The V and J genes are TRBV6-5 and TRBJ2-5; unclear D gene. Germline V lookup: CDR1 MNHEY, CDR2 SVGAGI. The length of the CDR3 is 17 residues. V was clipped by 5 bases and J by 11 bases, with 30 bases between them. The DNA for the CDR3 is TGTGCCAGCAGTCCCCCCCCAAGTCGGACCTCCTACAATGAGCAGTACTTC. Protein sequence: CASSPPPSRTSYNEQYF.

This clonotype came up many times. The chain is built from TRBV5-1 and TRBJ1-5; 8 bases agree with TRBD1. Losses at the gene ends were 4 bases for V and 3 bases for J; bases not matched to a gene: 6. The CDR3 has 15 residues. Germline values: CDR1 SGHRS, CDR2 YFSETQ. Here the CDR3 reads CASSLQGGDNQPQHF. The DNA for the CDR3 is TGCGCCAGCAGCCTACAGGGGGGGGACAATCAGCCCCAGCATTTT.